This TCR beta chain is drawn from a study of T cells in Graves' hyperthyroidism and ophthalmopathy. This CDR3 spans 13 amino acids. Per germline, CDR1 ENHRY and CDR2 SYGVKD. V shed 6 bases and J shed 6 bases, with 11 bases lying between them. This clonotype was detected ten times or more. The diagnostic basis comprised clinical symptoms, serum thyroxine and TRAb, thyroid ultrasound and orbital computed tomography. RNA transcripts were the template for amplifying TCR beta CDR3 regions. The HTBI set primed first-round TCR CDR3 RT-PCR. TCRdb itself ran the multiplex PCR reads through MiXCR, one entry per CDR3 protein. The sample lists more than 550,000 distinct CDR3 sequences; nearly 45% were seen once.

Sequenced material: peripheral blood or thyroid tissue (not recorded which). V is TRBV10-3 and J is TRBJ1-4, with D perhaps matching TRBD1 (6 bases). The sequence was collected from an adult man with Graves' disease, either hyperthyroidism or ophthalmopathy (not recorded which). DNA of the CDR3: TGTGCCATCAGCCCAGGGGCGGATGAAAAACTGTTTTTT. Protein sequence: CAISPGADEKLFF.